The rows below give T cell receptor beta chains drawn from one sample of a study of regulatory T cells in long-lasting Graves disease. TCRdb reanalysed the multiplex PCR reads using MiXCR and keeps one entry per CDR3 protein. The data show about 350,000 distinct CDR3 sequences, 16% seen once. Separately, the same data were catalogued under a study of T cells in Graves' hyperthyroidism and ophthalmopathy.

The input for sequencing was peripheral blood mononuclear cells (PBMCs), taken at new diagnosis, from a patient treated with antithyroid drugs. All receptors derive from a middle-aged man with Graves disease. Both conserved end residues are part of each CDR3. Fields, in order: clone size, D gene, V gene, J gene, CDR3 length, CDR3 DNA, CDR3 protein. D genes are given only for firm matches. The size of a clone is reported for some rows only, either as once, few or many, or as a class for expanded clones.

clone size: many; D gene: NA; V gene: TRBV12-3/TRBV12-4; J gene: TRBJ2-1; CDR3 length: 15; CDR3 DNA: TGTGCCAGCAGTTTATCCGCCATCTCCTACAATGAGCAGTTCTTC; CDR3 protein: CASSLSAISYNEQFF
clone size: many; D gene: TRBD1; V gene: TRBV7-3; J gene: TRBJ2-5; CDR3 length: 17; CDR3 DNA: TGTGCCAGCAGCCCATTCCACAGGGGCCCCGGGCAAGAGACCCAGTACTTC; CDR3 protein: CASSPFHRGPGQETQYF
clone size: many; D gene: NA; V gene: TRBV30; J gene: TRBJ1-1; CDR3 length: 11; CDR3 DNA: TGTGCCTGGAACCGGGACGGCGATGCTTTCTTT; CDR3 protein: CAWNRDGDAFF
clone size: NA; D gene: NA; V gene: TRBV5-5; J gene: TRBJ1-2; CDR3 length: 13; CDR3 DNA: TGTGCCAGCAGACCTGGACTCAACTATGGCTACACCTTC; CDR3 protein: CASRPGLNYGYTF
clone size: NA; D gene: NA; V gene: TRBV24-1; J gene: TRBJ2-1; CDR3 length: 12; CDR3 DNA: TGTGCCACCAGTGATTTTAACAGTGAGCAGTTCTTC; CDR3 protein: CATSDFNSEQFF
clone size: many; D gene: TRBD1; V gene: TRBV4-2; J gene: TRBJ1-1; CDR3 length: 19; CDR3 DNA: TGTGCCAGCAGCCCAATACCGGGACAGGGGGCTAGTATGAACACTGAAGCTTTCTTT; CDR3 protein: CASSPIPGQGASMNTEAFF
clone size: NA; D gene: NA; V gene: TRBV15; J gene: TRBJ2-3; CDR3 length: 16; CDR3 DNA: TGTGCCACCAGCAGAGATCCCGGGGGAGGCACAGATACGCAGTATTTT; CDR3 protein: CATSRDPGGGTDTQYF
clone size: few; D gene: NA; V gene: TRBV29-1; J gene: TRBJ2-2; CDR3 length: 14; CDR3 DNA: TGCAGCGTTCCTGACAGGAGGAACACCGGGGAGCTGTTTTTT; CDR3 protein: CSVPDRRNTGELFF
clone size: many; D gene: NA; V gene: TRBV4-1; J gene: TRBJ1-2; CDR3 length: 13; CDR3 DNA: TGTGCCAGCAGCCCCAAGGGGGAGGGCGGCTACACCTTC; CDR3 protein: CASSPKGEGGYTF
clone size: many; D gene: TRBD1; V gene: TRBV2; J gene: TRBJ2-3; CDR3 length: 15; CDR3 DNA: TGTGCCAGCAGCCGGGACAGGGGACGCACAGATACGCAGTATTTT; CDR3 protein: CASSRDRGRTDTQYF
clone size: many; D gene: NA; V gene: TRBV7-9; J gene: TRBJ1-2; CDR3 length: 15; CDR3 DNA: TGTGCCAGCAGCTTATGGGGGAAACCGACCAGAGACTACACCTTC; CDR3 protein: CASSLWGKPTRDYTF
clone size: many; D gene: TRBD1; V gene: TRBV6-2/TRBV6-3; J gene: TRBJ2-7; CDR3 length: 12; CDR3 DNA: TGTGCCAGCAGGGACAGGGTCTACGAGCAGTACTTC; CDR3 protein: CASRDRVYEQYF
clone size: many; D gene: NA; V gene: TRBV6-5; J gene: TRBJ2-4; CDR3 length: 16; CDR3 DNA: TGTGCCAGCAGTTACCCCCCCGGTGGGCTCAGAGACATTCAGTACTTC; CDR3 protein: CASSYPPGGLRDIQYF
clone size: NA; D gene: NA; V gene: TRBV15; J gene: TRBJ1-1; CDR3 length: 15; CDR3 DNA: TGTGCCACCAGCAGAGAACTGGTCGAGGGCACTGAAGCTTTCTTT; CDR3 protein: CATSRELVEGTEAFF
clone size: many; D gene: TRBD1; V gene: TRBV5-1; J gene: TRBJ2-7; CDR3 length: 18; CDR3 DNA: TGCGCCAGCAGCCGGGACGGGACAGGGGGCGATGCGACTTACGAGCAGTACTTC; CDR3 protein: CASSRDGTGGDATYEQYF
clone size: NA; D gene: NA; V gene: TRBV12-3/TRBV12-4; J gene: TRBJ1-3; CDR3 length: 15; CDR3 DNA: TGTGCCAGCAGTCTTACAGGGTTCTCTGGAAACACCATATATTTT; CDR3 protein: CASSLTGFSGNTIYF
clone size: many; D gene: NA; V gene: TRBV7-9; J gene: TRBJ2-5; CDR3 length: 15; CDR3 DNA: TGTGCCAGCAGCCAGACTCACCCAGAACAAGAGACCCAGTACTTC; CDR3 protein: CASSQTHPEQETQYF
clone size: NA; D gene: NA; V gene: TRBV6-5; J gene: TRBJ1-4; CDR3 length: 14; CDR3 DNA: TGTGCCAGCGGTTCCGCGGGACTGATGGAAAAACTGTTTTTT; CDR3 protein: CASGSAGLMEKLFF
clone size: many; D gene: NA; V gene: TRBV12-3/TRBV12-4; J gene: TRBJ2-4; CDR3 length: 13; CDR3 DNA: TGTGCCAGCAGTTTAGACAGGGTGGACATTCAGTACTTC; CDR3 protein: CASSLDRVDIQYF
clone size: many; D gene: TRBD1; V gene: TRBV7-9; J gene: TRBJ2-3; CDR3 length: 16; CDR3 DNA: TGTGCCAGCAGCCCTCGGGACAGTTCTAGCACAGATACGCAGTATTTT; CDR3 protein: CASSPRDSSSTDTQYF
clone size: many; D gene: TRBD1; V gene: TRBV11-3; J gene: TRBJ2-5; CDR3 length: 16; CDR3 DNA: TGTGCCAGCAGCTTAGGGACAGGGTCTTCCCAAGAGACCCAGTACTTC; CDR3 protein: CASSLGTGSSQETQYF
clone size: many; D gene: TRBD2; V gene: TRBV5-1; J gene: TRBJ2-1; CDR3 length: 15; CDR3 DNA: TGCGCCAGCAGCTTGGGAGCGGGGGACTACAATGAGCAGTTCTTC; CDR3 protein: CASSLGAGDYNEQFF
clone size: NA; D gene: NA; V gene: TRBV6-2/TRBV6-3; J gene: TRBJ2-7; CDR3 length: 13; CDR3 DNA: TGTGCCAGCAGCAACCCGGGGACCTACGAGCAGTACTTC; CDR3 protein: CASSNPGTYEQYF
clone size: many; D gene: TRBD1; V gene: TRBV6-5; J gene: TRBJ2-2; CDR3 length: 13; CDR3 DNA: TGTGCCAGCAGTTACCCAGGGGGCCGGGAGCTGTTTTTT; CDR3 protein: CASSYPGGRELFF
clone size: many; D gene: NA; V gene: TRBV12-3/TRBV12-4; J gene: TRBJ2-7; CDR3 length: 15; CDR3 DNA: TGTGCCAGCAGTTCGGCCGGGGCTATAGGGTACGAGCAGTACTTC; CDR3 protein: CASSSAGAIGYEQYF
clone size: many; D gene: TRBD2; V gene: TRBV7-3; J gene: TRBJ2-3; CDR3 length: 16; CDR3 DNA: TGTGCCAGCAGCCGAATAGCGGGGGAGAGCACAGATACGCAGTATTTT; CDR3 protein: CASSRIAGESTDTQYF
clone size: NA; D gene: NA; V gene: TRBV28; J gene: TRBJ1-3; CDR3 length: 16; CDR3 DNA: TGTGCCAGCAGTTTATCCGGCTGGAGCTCTGGAAACACCATATATTTT; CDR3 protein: CASSLSGWSSGNTIYF
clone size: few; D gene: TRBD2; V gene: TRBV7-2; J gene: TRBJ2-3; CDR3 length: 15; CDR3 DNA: TGTGCCAGCAGCGCCCGGGAGGGCCCAGCGAGGACGCAGTATTTT; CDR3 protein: CASSAREGPARTQYF
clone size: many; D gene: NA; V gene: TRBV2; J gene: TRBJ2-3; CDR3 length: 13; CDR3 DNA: TGTGCCAGCAGTCCGAGAGATCAAGATACGCAGTATTTT; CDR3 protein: CASSPRDQDTQYF
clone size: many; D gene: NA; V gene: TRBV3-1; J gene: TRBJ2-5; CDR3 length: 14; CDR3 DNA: TGTGCCAGCAGCGGACGGACTCACCAAGAGACCCAGTACTTC; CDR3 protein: CASSGRTHQETQYF
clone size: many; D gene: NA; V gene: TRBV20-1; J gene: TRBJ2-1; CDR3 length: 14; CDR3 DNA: TGCAGTGCTAGAGATTTTATCGGCTGGTATGAGCAGTTCTTC; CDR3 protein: CSARDFIGWYEQFF
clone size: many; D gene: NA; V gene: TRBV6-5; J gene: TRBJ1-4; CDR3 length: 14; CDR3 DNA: TGTGCCAGCAGTTGGCGACAGAGGGGTGAAAAACTGTTTTTT; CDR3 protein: CASSWRQRGEKLFF
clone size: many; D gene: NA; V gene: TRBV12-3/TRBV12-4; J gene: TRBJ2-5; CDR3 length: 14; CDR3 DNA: TGTGCCAGCACCCAGTACAGTTCCCAAGAGACCCAGTACTTC; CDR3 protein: CASTQYSSQETQYF
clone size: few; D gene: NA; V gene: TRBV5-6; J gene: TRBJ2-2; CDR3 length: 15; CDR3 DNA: TGTGCCAGCAGCTTGATCAGGAAGAACACCGGGGAGCTGTTTTTT; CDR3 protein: CASSLIRKNTGELFF
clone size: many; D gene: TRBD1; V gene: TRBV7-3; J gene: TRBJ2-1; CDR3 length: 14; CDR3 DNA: TGTGCCAGCAGCCTCCAGAGACAGGGGTCGGAGCAGTTCTTC; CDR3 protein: CASSLQRQGSEQFF
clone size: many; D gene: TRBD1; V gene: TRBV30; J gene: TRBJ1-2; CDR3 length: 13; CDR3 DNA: TGTGCCTGGAGTCGGGACAGGGGCTATGGCTACACCTTC; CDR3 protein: CAWSRDRGYGYTF
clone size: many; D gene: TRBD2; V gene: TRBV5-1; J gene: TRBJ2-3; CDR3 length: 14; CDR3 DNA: TGCGCCAGCGGGACTAGCGAAACCACAGATACGCAGTATTTT; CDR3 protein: CASGTSETTDTQYF
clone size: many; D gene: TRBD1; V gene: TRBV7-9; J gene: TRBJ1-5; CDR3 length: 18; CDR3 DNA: TGTGCCAGCAGCTTAGGACGGTTATCGGACAGGGGGGATCAGCCCCAGCATTTT; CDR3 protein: CASSLGRLSDRGDQPQHF
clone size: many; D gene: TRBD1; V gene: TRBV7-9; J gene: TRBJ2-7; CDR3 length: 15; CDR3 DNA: TGTGCCAGCAGCTTAGTGACAGGGGAGGCCTACGAGCAGTACTTC; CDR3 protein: CASSLVTGEAYEQYF
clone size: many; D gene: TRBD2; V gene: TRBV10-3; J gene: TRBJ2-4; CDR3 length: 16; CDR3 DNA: TGTGCCATCAGTGCGGGGACTAAGTCCGCCAAAAACATTCAGTACTTC; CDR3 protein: CAISAGTKSAKNIQYF
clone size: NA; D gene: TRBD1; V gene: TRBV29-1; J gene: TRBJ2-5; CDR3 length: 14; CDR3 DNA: TGCAGCGTTGAACCGGGGACAGGGATGGAGACCCAGTACTTC; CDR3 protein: CSVEPGTGMETQYF
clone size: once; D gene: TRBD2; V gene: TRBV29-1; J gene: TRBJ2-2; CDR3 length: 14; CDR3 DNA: TGCAGCGCCCGAGCGGGGCAGAGCACCGGGGAGCTGTTTTTT; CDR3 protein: CSARAGQSTGELFF
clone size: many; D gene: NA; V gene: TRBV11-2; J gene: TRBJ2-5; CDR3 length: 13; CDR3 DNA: TGTGCCAGCAGCTTAGCCGGGTCCGAGACCCAGTACTTC; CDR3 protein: CASSLAGSETQYF
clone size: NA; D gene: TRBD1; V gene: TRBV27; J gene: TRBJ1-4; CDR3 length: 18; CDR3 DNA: TGTGCCAGCAGTTTATCTGCCCCATTGACAGGGACTAATGAAAAACTGTTTTTT; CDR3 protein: CASSLSAPLTGTNEKLFF
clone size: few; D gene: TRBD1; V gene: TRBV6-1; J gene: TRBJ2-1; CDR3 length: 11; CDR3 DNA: TGTGCCTTACAGGGGTACAATGAGCAGTTCTTC; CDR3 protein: CALQGYNEQFF
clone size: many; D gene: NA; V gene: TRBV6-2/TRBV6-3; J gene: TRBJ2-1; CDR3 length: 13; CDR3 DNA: TGTGCCAGCAGTGAAGTAGCACCCGGTGAGCAGTTCTTC; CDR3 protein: CASSEVAPGEQFF
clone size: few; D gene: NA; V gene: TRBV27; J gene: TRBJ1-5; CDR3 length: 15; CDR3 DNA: TGTGCCAGCAGCAAGGGGAGGGAGGGCACGGAGCCCCAGCATTTT; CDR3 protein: CASSKGREGTEPQHF
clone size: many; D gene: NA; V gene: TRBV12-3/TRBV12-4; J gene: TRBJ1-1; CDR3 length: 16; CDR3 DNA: TGTGCCAGCAGTTCGTCCGGGACGGTGCCGAACACTGAAGCTTTCTTT; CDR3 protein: CASSSSGTVPNTEAFF
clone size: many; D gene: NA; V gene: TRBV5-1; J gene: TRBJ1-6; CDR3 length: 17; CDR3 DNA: TGCGCCAGCAGCCAAGGGCGGTCGGGCTCCTATAATTCACCCCTCCACTTT; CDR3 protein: CASSQGRSGSYNSPLHF
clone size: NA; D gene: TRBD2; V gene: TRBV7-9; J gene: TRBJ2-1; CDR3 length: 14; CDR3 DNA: TGTGCCAGCAGCTTTAGCGGGGTGGGAAATGAGCAGTTCTTC; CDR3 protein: CASSFSGVGNEQFF
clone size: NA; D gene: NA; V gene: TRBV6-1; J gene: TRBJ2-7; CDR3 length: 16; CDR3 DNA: TGTGCCAGCAGCAGGGGCAGGGCCCTCTTCTCCTACGAGCAGTACTTC; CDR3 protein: CASSRGRALFSYEQYF
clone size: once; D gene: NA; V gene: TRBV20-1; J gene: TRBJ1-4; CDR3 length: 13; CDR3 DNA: TGCAGTGCTACAGGGGTTACTAATGAAAAACTGTTTTTT; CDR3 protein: CSATGVTNEKLFF
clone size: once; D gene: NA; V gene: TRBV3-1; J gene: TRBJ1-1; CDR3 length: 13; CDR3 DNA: TGTGCCAGCAGCCAACGGGGATCCACTGAAGCTTTCTTT; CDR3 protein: CASSQRGSTEAFF
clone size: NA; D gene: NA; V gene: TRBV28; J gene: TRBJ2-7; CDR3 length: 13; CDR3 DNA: TGTGCCAGCAGTTTGTTCAGTGCCTACGAGCAGTACTTC; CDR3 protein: CASSLFSAYEQYF
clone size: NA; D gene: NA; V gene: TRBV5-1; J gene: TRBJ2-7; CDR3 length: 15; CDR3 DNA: TGCGCCAGCAGCTTGTCGACCAACGGGGCCTCCGAGCAGTACTTC; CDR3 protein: CASSLSTNGASEQYF
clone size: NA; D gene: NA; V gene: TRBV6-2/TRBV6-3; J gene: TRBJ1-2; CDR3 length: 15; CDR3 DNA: TGTGCCAGCAGTCCAATCCGGGTCTCTAAGGAAGGCTACACCTTC; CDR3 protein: CASSPIRVSKEGYTF
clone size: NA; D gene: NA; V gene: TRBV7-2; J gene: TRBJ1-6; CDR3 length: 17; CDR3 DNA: TGTGCCAGCAGCTACACACAGTGGAGCTCCTATAATTCACCCCTCCACTTT; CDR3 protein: CASSYTQWSSYNSPLHF
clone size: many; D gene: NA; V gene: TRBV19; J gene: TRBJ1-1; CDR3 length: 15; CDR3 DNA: TGTGCCAGTAGTATAGCTGCCACTTGGAACACTGAAGCTTTCTTT; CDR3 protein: CASSIAATWNTEAFF
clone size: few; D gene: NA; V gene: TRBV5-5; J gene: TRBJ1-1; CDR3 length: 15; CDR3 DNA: TGTGCCAGCAGCTTGGTTGGTAGGGCGGACACTGAAGCTTTCTTT; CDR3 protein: CASSLVGRADTEAFF
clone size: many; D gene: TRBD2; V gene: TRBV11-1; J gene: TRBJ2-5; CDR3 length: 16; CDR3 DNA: TGTGCCAGCAGCTTAGCCCCTAGCGGGGGCCAAGAGACCCAGTACTTC; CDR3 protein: CASSLAPSGGQETQYF